A selection of T cell receptor beta chains follows, all from one sample in a study of tumor and adjacent non-tumor tissue in lung cancer. TCRdb analysed the multiplex PCR reads with MiXCR anew, one entry per CDR3 protein. The data contain roughly 67,000 distinct CDR3 sequences, 76% of them seen just once; the ten biggest clones take up 45%. The sample taken for sequencing was distant non-tumor lung tissue. Receptor source: a man aged 55 to 70 with non-small cell lung cancer. The CDR3 runs from the conserved cysteine through the conserved F or W. D genes are given only for firm matches. Only some rows state a clone size, as once, few, many or a class for expanded clones.

clone_size	d_call	v_call	j_call	cdr3_nt	cdr3_aa
.	.	TRBV11-1	TRBJ2-5	TGTGCCAGCAGCAAGGACACGTACCCAGAGACTCAGTACTTC	CASSKDTYPETQYF
.	.	TRBV29-1	TRBJ1-1	TGCAGCGTTGAATGGGGGAACACTGAAGCTTTCTTT	CSVEWGNTEAFF
.	.	TRBV5-6	TRBJ2-7	TGTGCCAACAGCTTGCTAGACAGGTTGACCTACGAGCAGTACTTC	CANSLLDRLTYEQYF
.	.	TRBV11-2	TRBJ2-1	TGTGCCTGCAGCTTAGATATCAACCGTGAGCAGTTCTTC	CACSLDINREQFF
.	TRBD1	TRBV4-1	TRBJ2-3	TGCGCCAGCAGCCGGGACAGTGGCACAGATACGCAGTATTTT	CASSRDSGTDTQYF
.	.	TRBV29-1	TRBJ2-1	TGCAGCAGCTGGGGGGGGCGCAGGAGCCCGCCATCGAGGAGCAATGAGCAGTTCTTC	CSSWGGRRSPPSRSNEQFF
.	.	TRBV12-3/TRBV12-4	TRBJ2-2	TGTGCCAGCAGACCGGGAAGAGGGGAGACCGGGGAGCTGTTTTTT	CASRPGRGETGELFF
.	.	TRBV12-3/TRBV12-4	TRBJ2-7	TGTGTCAGCAGTTTTCTTGGGAGCTACTACGACCAGTACTTC	CVSSFLGSYYDQYF
.	.	TRBV7-9	TRBJ2-7	TGTGCCAGCAGCCCGCCATGGGGGGGCCACGAGCAGTACTTC	CASSPPWGGHEQYF
few	.	TRBV9	TRBJ2-5	TGTGCCTCAGGGGGGAGTTACAAAGAGACCCAGTACTTC	CASGGSYKETQYF
.	.	TRBV6-5	TRBJ2-1	TGTGTCAGCAGTTACGTACGGAACTCCTACGAGCAGTTCTTC	CVSSYVRNSYEQFF
.	TRBD2	TRBV4-1	TRBJ2-7	TGTGCCAGCAGCCAAGAAGGCGGGACTAGCGGGACCAAACGGGCCTACGAGCAGTACTTC	CASSQEGGTSGTKRAYEQYF
.	TRBD2	TRBV6-2/TRBV6-3	TRBJ2-2	TGTGCCAGCAGTTACACCCTGGGACTAGCGGGTTGGAACACCGGGGAGCTGTTTTTT	CASSYTLGLAGWNTGELFF
.	.	TRBV29-1	TRBJ2-7	TGCAGCGTTGAAGACACAGAGGGGTCCCACGAGCAGTGCTTC	CSVEDTEGSHEQCF
.	.	TRBV4-1	TRBJ2-5	TGCGCCAGCAGCCCCCAGCGGACGGGGAAAGAGACCCAGTACTTC	CASSPQRTGKETQYF
.	.	TRBV6-5	TRBJ2-7	TGTGCCAGCAGTTACCGGCTGGACAGCCAGCATTACTTC	CASSYRLDSQHYF
.	.	TRBV6-1	TRBJ2-7	TGTGTCAGCAGTGAAAACTACGAGCAGTGCTTC	CVSSENYEQCF
many	TRBD2	TRBV5-4	TRBJ2-2	TGTGCCAGCAGCGCGCCGGGACTAGCGGGAGGCACCGGGGAGCTGTTTTTT	CASSAPGLAGGTGELFF
.	.	TRBV7-9	TRBJ1-1	TGTGTCGGCAGCTCCCCGACAGGAATGAACACTGAAGCTTTCTTT	CVGSSPTGMNTEAFF
.	.	TRBV6-6	TRBJ2-1	TGTGTCAACAATCCCAAGGACAGTGCGTATAGCAATGAGCAGTTCTTC	CVNNPKDSAYSNEQFF
.	.	TRBV29-1	TRBJ2-4	TGCAGCGTTGCGGACAGTAAAAGCATACAGTACTTC	CSVADSKSIQYF
.	TRBD2	TRBV6-1	TRBJ2-3	TGTGCCAGCAGTGTCACTAGCGGGACTGGAAATACGCAGTATTTT	CASSVTSGTGNTQYF
.	TRBD1	TRBV5-4	TRBJ2-4	TGTGCCATCAGCTTGGCCGCGACAGGGGGTATTCAGTACTTC	CAISLAATGGIQYF
.	.	TRBV12-3/TRBV12-4	TRBJ2-5	TGTGCTAGCAGTTTATCCCCCCAGGAGATTCAGTACTTC	CASSLSPQEIQYF
.	.	TRBV6-2/TRBV6-3	TRBJ1-1	TGTGCCAGCACTCTTTCAGAGAACACTGAAGCTTTCTTT	CASTLSENTEAFF
.	TRBD2	TRBV11-3	TRBJ2-3	TGTGCCAGTAGCTCGGGGGGTGCTTCTAGCACAGATATGCAATATTTT	CASSSGGASSTDMQYF
.	.	TRBV4-1	TRBJ1-5	TGCGCTAGCAGCCAAGATAGGGGTTATAGATATCAGCCCCAGCATTTT	CASSQDRGYRYQPQHF
medium-sized	TRBD1	TRBV6-5	TRBJ1-2	TGTGCCAGCAGTTACGGGACAGGGAGTGGCTACACCTTC	CASSYGTGSGYTF
.	.	TRBV29-1	TRBJ2-7	TGCAGCGTTCACGGTGGGGGGATCTACGGGCAGTACTTC	CSVHGGGIYGQYF
.	.	TRBV6-5	TRBJ2-3	TGTGCCAGCACCAGATATAGAGAGTTCCCCACGCGCACGCAGTATTTT	CASTRYREFPTRTQYF
once	.	TRBV12-3/TRBV12-4	TRBJ1-3	TGTACCAGCAGTTTAAATTATGGAAACACCATATATTTT	CTSSLNYGNTIYF
.	.	TRBV7-8	TRBJ2-1	TGTGCCAGCAGCGTAGAATGGAAAAGCGTTCACAATGAGCAGTTCTTC	CASSVEWKSVHNEQFF
many	.	TRBV7-9	TRBJ2-1	TGTGCCAGCAGCTTGACGGGAGTAGTTGAGCAGTTCTTC	CASSLTGVVEQFF
once	.	TRBV7-9	TRBJ2-7	TGTGACAGCAGCCATCAAAGCTACGAGCACTACTTC	CDSSHQSYEHYF
many	.	TRBV12-3/TRBV12-4	TRBJ2-7	TGTGCCAGCAGTTTGTACCCAGGGCTGGGGTCTTACGAGCAGTACTTC	CASSLYPGLGSYEQYF
.	.	TRBV12-3/TRBV12-4	TRBJ2-5	TGTGTCAGCAGTTTATCCCCCCGGGAGATCCAGTACTTC	CVSSLSPREIQYF
.	.	TRBV11-1	TRBJ2-2	TGTACCAGTAACTATACTAGTGGCACAGGGGAGCTGTTTTTT	CTSNYTSGTGELFF
.	.	TRBV6-5	TRBJ2-2	TGTGCCAGCAGTCACTGGTCCCTAGGCAACACCGGGGAGCTGTTTTTT	CASSHWSLGNTGELFF
.	.	TRBV28	TRBJ2-3	TGTGCCAGCATCTCTCATGTCACAGATACGCAGTATTTT	CASISHVTDTQYF
.	TRBD1	TRBV29-1	TRBJ2-7	TGCAGCGTAACAGGGAGGGGACAGGGTTCCCACGAGCAGTACTTC	CSVTGRGQGSHEQYF
.	.	TRBV4-1	TRBJ2-1	TGCGCCAGCAGCCAAGAATGCGACTACAATGGGCAGTTCTTC	CASSQECDYNGQFF
.	.	TRBV6-5	TRBJ2-7	TGTGCCAGCAGTTACGTGCACCCAGGGGCTAGCGGCTCAGAGGGCTACGAGCAGTACTTC	CASSYVHPGASGSEGYEQYF